Listed below are T cell receptor beta chains from one sample, sequenced in a study of post-analysis software for immune sequencing data. TCRdb reprocessed the PCR reads via MiXCR and lists one record per CDR3 protein. The sample includes hundreds of thousands of distinct CDR3 sequences, 25% to 30% of them seen just once. Sequenced input: blood. The receptors here all came from a girl aged 10-17 years with multiple sclerosis. CDR3s include the opening cysteine and the closing phenylalanine or tryptophan. The D gene is left open where the match is weak. Part of the rows lack a size; the others show once, few, many or a class for expanded clones.

v_call: TRBV20-1
d_call: TRBD2
clone_size: .
j_call: TRBJ2-3
cdr3_aa: CSALDGSGADTQYF
cdr3_nt: TGCAGTGCCCTGGATGGTAGCGGGGCAGATACGCAGTATTTT

v_call: TRBV24-1
d_call: .
clone_size: few
j_call: TRBJ1-5
cdr3_aa: CATSDHDSSHQPQHF
cdr3_nt: TGTGCCACCAGTGACCATGACAGCTCACATCAGCCCCAGCATTTT

v_call: TRBV7-2
d_call: .
clone_size: .
j_call: TRBJ2-1
cdr3_aa: CASSLGDHNEQFF
cdr3_nt: TGTGCCAGCAGCTTAGGGGACCACAATGAGCAGTTCTTC

v_call: TRBV29-1
d_call: .
clone_size: .
j_call: TRBJ1-2
cdr3_aa: CSVTGQPSYDYTF
cdr3_nt: TGCAGCGTGACCGGACAGCCGAGCTATGACTACACCTTC

v_call: TRBV29-1
d_call: .
clone_size: .
j_call: TRBJ2-3
cdr3_aa: CSVGVDTQYF
cdr3_nt: TGCAGCGTTGGGGTAGATACGCAGTATTTT

v_call: TRBV6-5
d_call: TRBD2
clone_size: many
j_call: TRBJ2-1
cdr3_aa: CASSAWTSANNEQFF
cdr3_nt: TGTGCCAGCAGCGCTTGGACTAGCGCAAACAATGAGCAGTTCTTC

v_call: TRBV5-5
d_call: .
clone_size: .
j_call: TRBJ1-1
cdr3_aa: CTSSLVRQAEAFF
cdr3_nt: TGTACCAGCAGCTTGGTGCGGCAGGCTGAAGCTTTCTTT

v_call: TRBV20-1
d_call: .
clone_size: .
j_call: TRBJ2-5
cdr3_aa: CSAQTISGQEAQYF
cdr3_nt: TGCAGTGCCCAAACTATTAGCGGTCAAGAGGCCCAGTACTTC

v_call: TRBV7-2
d_call: .
clone_size: .
j_call: TRBJ1-1
cdr3_aa: CASSEVRGTEAFF
cdr3_nt: TGTGCCAGCAGCGAAGTCAGGGGTACTGAAGCTTTCTTT

v_call: TRBV28
d_call: .
clone_size: .
j_call: TRBJ2-4
cdr3_aa: CASSPLNRAKNIQYF
cdr3_nt: TGTGCCAGCAGTCCCCTAAATCGAGCCAAAAACATTCAGTACTTC

v_call: TRBV24-1
d_call: TRBD2
clone_size: .
j_call: TRBJ2-1
cdr3_aa: CATSDFASTSGVLDEQFF
cdr3_nt: TGTGCCACCAGTGATTTCGCTTCGACTAGCGGGGTTTTGGATGAGCAGTTCTTC

v_call: TRBV7-9
d_call: .
clone_size: .
j_call: TRBJ1-5
cdr3_aa: CASSPDGSIRPQHF
cdr3_nt: TGTGCCAGCAGCCCCGACGGCTCAATCAGGCCCCAGCATTTT

v_call: TRBV12-3/TRBV12-4
d_call: TRBD2
clone_size: few
j_call: TRBJ2-1
cdr3_aa: CASSLGGAGGPVQFF
cdr3_nt: TGTGCCAGCAGTTTAGGGGGAGCGGGGGGGCCGGTGCAGTTCTTC

v_call: TRBV20-1
d_call: TRBD1
clone_size: few
j_call: TRBJ2-6
cdr3_aa: CSAGQGAGANVLTF
cdr3_nt: TGCAGTGCTGGACAGGGGGCTGGGGCCAACGTCCTGACTTTC

v_call: TRBV20-1
d_call: .
clone_size: .
j_call: TRBJ1-4
cdr3_aa: CSASARASTNEKLFF
cdr3_nt: TGCAGTGCCAGTGCCAGGGCATCAACTAATGAAAAACTGTTTTTT

v_call: TRBV4-3
d_call: .
clone_size: .
j_call: TRBJ1-4
cdr3_aa: CASSQDTGALGEKLFF
cdr3_nt: TGCGCCAGCAGCCAAGATACTGGGGCCCTCGGGGAAAAACTGTTTTTT

v_call: TRBV20-1
d_call: .
clone_size: .
j_call: TRBJ2-5
cdr3_aa: CSAREMVRVRETQYF
cdr3_nt: TGCAGTGCTAGAGAAATGGTCAGGGTCAGGGAGACCCAGTACTTC

v_call: TRBV7-2
d_call: TRBD2
clone_size: .
j_call: TRBJ2-7
cdr3_aa: CASSLASSGSWEHYEQYF
cdr3_nt: TGTGCCAGCAGCTTAGCGTCTAGCGGGAGCTGGGAGCATTACGAGCAGTACTTC

v_call: TRBV9
d_call: TRBD2
clone_size: .
j_call: TRBJ2-1
cdr3_aa: CASSVGLAGTFSPYNEQFF
cdr3_nt: TGTGCCAGCAGCGTAGGACTAGCGGGAACGTTTAGCCCCTACAATGAGCAGTTCTTC

v_call: TRBV10-3
d_call: .
clone_size: .
j_call: TRBJ2-1
cdr3_aa: CAISDRGGAYNEQFF
cdr3_nt: TGTGCCATCAGTGACCGGGGCGGTGCCTACAATGAGCAGTTCTTC

v_call: TRBV3-1
d_call: .
clone_size: many
j_call: TRBJ1-2
cdr3_aa: CASSRTGNGYTF
cdr3_nt: TGTGCCAGCAGCCGCACAGGGAACGGCTACACCTTC

v_call: TRBV27
d_call: .
clone_size: .
j_call: TRBJ2-7
cdr3_aa: CASRPGRRYEQYF
cdr3_nt: TGTGCCAGCAGACCAGGAAGGCGCTACGAGCAGTACTTC

v_call: TRBV10-3
d_call: .
clone_size: .
j_call: TRBJ1-1
cdr3_aa: CAINSVQGGNTEAFF
cdr3_nt: TGTGCCATCAACTCCGTGCAGGGAGGGAACACTGAAGCTTTCTTT

v_call: TRBV10-3
d_call: TRBD1
clone_size: .
j_call: TRBJ1-2
cdr3_aa: CAISADNRGSYGYTF
cdr3_nt: TGTGCCATCAGTGCAGATAACAGGGGGTCCTATGGCTACACCTTC

v_call: TRBV12-3/TRBV12-4
d_call: .
clone_size: few
j_call: TRBJ2-5
cdr3_aa: CASSLWGGGATQETQYF
cdr3_nt: TGTGCCAGCAGTTTATGGGGAGGGGGCGCGACCCAAGAGACCCAGTACTTC

v_call: TRBV4-1
d_call: .
clone_size: .
j_call: TRBJ1-6
cdr3_aa: CASSQEGTGEWGGNSPLHF
cdr3_nt: TGCGCCAGCAGCCAAGAGGGAACGGGGGAGTGGGGCGGTAATTCACCCCTCCACTTT

v_call: TRBV27
d_call: TRBD2
clone_size: .
j_call: TRBJ2-1
cdr3_aa: CASSPRREVSDNEQFF
cdr3_nt: TGTGCCAGCAGTCCCCGGCGGGAGGTTTCTGACAATGAGCAGTTCTTC

v_call: TRBV29-1
d_call: TRBD1
clone_size: .
j_call: TRBJ1-2
cdr3_aa: CSGGASGTGKGYTF
cdr3_nt: TGCAGCGGGGGGGCATCCGGGACAGGGAAAGGCTACACCTTC

v_call: TRBV5-1
d_call: .
clone_size: .
j_call: TRBJ2-5
cdr3_aa: CASSFGGGQETQYF
cdr3_nt: TGCGCCAGCAGCTTCGGGGGTGGCCAAGAGACCCAGTACTTC

v_call: TRBV29-1
d_call: .
clone_size: few
j_call: TRBJ2-4
cdr3_aa: CSVESGCGEQYF
cdr3_nt: TGCAGCGTTGAGAGTGGGTGTGGGGAGCAGTACTTC

v_call: TRBV29-1
d_call: .
clone_size: .
j_call: TRBJ1-4
cdr3_aa: CSVCDEKLFF
cdr3_nt: TGCAGCGTGTGTGATGAAAAACTGTTTTTT

v_call: TRBV28
d_call: TRBD1
clone_size: .
j_call: TRBJ1-2
cdr3_aa: CASSLTGGDVNYGYTF
cdr3_nt: TGTGCCAGCAGTTTGACAGGGGGCGACGTTAACTATGGCTACACCTTC

v_call: TRBV15
d_call: TRBD1
clone_size: .
j_call: TRBJ2-3
cdr3_aa: CATSSPGTGGTDTQYF
cdr3_nt: TGTGCCACCAGCAGCCCAGGAACAGGGGGCACAGATACGCAGTATTTT

v_call: TRBV20-1
d_call: .
clone_size: many
j_call: TRBJ1-2
cdr3_aa: CSARAPGPYGYTF
cdr3_nt: TGCAGTGCTAGAGCACCGGGACCCTATGGCTACACCTTC

v_call: TRBV6-5
d_call: .
clone_size: few
j_call: TRBJ1-4
cdr3_aa: CASSRARGIEKLFF
cdr3_nt: TGTGCCAGCAGCCGGGCAAGGGGGATTGAAAAACTGTTTTTT

v_call: TRBV27
d_call: .
clone_size: few
j_call: TRBJ1-1
cdr3_aa: CASSWGAEAFF
cdr3_nt: TGTGCCAGCAGTTGGGGGGCTGAAGCTTTCTTT

v_call: TRBV6-5
d_call: TRBD2
clone_size: few
j_call: TRBJ2-3
cdr3_aa: CASRTSGGRIDTQYF
cdr3_nt: TGTGCCAGCAGAACCAGCGGGGGGAGAATCGATACGCAGTATTTT

v_call: TRBV12-3/TRBV12-4
d_call: TRBD2
clone_size: few
j_call: TRBJ2-7
cdr3_aa: CASSLSGGNNEQYF
cdr3_nt: TGTGCCAGCAGCCTCAGCGGGGGGAACAATGAGCAGTACTTC

v_call: TRBV10-1
d_call: .
clone_size: .
j_call: TRBJ1-5
cdr3_aa: CASNPSGQPQHF
cdr3_nt: TGCGCCAGCAACCCCTCAGGGCAGCCCCAGCATTTT

v_call: TRBV6-2/TRBV6-3
d_call: .
clone_size: many
j_call: TRBJ2-7
cdr3_aa: CASSSQPGGEQYF
cdr3_nt: TGTGCCAGCAGTTCCCAACCTGGGGGCGAGCAGTACTTC

v_call: TRBV2
d_call: TRBD2
clone_size: .
j_call: TRBJ2-1
cdr3_aa: CASRTSAYNEQFF
cdr3_nt: TGTGCCAGCAGAACTAGCGCTTACAATGAGCAGTTCTTC